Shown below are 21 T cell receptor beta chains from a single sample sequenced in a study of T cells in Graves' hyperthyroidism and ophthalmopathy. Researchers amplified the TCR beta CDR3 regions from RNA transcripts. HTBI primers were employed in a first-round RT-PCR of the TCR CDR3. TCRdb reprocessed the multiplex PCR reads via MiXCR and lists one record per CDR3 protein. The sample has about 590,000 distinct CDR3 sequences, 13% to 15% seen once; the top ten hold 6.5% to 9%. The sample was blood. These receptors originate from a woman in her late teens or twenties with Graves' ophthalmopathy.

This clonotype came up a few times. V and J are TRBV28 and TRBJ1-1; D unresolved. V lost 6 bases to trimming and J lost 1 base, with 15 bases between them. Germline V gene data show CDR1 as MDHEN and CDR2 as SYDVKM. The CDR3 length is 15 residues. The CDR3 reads CASRIGSFWNTEAFF. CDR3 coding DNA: TGTGCCAGCAGAATAGGTAGTTTTTGGAACACTGAAGCTTTCTTT.

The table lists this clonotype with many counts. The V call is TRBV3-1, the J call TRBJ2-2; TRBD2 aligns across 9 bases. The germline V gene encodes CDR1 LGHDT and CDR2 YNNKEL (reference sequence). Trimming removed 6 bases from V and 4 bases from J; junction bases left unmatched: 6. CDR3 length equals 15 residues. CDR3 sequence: CASRVAGAITGELFF. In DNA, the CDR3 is TGTGCCAGCAGAGTAGCGGGAGCCATCACCGGGGAGCTGTTTTTT.

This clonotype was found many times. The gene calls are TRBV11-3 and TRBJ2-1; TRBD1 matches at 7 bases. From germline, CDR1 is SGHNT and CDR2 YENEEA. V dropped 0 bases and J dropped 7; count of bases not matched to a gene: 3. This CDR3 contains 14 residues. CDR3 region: CASSLDTGANEQFF. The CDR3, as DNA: TGTGCCAGCAGCTTAGATACAGGGGCGAATGAGCAGTTCTTC.

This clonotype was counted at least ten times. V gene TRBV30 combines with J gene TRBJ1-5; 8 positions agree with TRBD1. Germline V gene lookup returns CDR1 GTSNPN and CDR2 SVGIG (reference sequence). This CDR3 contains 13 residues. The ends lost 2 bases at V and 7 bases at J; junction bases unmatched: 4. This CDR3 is CAWSRQGTQPQHF. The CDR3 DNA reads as TGTGCCTGGAGTAGACAGGGGACCCAGCCCCAGCATTTT.

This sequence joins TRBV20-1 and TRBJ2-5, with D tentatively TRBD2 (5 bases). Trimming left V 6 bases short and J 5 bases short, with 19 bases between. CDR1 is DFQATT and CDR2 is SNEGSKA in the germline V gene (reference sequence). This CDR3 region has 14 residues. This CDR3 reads CSAQMTWRTETQYF. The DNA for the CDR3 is TGCAGTGCCCAGATGACCTGGAGGACGGAGACCCAGTACTTC.

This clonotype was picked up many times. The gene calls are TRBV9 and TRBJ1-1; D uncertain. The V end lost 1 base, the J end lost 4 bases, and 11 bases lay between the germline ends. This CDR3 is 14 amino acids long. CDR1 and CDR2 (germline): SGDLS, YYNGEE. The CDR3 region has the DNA TGTGCCAGCAGCGTAACCCCCGGAGGCACTGAAGCTTTCTTT. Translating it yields CASSVTPGGTEAFF.

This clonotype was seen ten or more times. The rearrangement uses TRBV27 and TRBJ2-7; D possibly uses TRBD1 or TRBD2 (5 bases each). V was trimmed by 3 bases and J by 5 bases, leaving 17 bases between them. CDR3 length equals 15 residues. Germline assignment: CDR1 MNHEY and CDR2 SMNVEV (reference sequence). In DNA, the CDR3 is TGTGCCAGCAGTTTGTCTTCGGGGCAAGGCAACGAGCAGTACTTC. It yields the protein CASSLSSGQGNEQYF.

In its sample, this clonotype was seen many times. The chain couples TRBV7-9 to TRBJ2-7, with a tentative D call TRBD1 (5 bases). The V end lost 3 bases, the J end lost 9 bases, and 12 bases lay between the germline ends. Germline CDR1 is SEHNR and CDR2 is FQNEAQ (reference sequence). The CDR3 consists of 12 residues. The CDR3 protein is CASSFNSGRQYF. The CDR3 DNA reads TGTGCCAGCAGCTTCAATTCAGGGCGGCAGTACTTC.

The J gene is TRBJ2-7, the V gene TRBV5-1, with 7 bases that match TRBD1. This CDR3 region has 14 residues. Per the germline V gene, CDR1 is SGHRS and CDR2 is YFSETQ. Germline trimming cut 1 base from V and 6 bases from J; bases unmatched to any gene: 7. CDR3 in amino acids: CASSLLRQGSEQYF. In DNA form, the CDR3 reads TGCGCCAGCAGCTTGCTCAGACAGGGCTCCGAGCAGTACTTC.

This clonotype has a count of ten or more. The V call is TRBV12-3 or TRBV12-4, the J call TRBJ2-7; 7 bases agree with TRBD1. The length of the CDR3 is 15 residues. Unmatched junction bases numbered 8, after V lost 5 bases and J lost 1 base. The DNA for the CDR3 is TGTGCCAGCAGTCAGTCCCGGGACAGATCCTACGAGCAGTACTTC. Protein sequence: CASSQSRDRSYEQYF.

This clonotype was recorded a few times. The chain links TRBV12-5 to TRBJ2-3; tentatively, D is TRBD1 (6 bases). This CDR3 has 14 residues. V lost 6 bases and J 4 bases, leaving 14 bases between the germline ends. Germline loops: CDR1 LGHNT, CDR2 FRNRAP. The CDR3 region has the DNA TGTGCTAGTGGCGGACTGAAGGGGGCAGATACGCAGTATTTT. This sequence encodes CASGGLKGADTQYF.

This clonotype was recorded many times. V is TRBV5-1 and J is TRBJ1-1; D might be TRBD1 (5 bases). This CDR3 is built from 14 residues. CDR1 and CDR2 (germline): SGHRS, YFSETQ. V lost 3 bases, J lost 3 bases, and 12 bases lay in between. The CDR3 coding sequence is TGCGCCAGCAGCTCGCTGGGACCGGACACTGAAGCTTTCTTT. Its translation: CASSSLGPDTEAFF.

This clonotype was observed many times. The CDR3 DNA reads as TGTGCCAGCAGTGATCCCCGGGGGGCCTCAATCCAAGAGACCCAGTACTTC. It is translated as CASSDPRGASIQETQYF. The chain combines TRBV2 with TRBJ2-5; perhaps TRBD2 as D (7 bases). Trimming removed 3 bases at V and 1 base at J, with 18 bases between. The CDR3 is made up of 17 amino acids. Germline CDR1 reads SNHLY; CDR2 reads FYNNEI.

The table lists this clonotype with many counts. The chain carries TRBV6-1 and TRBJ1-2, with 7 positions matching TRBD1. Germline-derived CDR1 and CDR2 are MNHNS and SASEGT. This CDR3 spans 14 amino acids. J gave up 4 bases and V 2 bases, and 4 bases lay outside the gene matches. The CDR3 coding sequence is TGTGCCAGCAGTGAAATAGACAGGGTCTATGGCTACACCTTC. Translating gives CASSEIDRVYGYTF.

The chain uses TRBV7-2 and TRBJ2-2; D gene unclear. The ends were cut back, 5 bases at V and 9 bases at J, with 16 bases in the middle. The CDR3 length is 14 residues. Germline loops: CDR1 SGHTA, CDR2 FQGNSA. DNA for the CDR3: TGTGCCAGCAGCCCCCTGATCGGCGCATGGGAGCTGTTTTTT. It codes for CASSPLIGAWELFF.

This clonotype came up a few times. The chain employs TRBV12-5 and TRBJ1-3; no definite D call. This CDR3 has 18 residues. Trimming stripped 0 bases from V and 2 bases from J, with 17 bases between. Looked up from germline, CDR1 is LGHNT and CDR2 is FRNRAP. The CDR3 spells CASGLVPLGQRAGNTIYF. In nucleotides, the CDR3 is TGTGCTAGTGGTTTGGTACCCCTCGGGCAGCGAGCTGGAAACACCATATATTTT.

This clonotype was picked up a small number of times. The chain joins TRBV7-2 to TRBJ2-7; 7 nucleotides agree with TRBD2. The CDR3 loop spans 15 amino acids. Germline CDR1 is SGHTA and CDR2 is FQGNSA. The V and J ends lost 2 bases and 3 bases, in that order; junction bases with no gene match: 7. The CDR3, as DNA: TGTGCCAGCAGCTTATCCCTTAGCGGGTTCTACGAGCAGTACTTC. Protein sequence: CASSLSLSGFYEQYF.

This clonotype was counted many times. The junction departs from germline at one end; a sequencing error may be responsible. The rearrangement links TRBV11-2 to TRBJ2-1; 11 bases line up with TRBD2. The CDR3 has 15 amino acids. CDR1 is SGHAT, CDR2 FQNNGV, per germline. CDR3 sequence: CASRLAGGLANEQFF. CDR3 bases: TGTGCCAGCAGGTTAGCGGGAGGGCTCGCCAATGAGCAGTTCTTC. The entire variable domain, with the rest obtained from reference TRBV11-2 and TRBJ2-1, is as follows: EAGVAQSPRYKIIEKRQSVAFWCNPISGHATLYWYQQILGQGPKLLIQFQNNGVVDDSQLPKDRFSAERLKGVDSTLKIQPAKLEDSAVYLCASRLAGGLANEQFFGPGTRLTVL.

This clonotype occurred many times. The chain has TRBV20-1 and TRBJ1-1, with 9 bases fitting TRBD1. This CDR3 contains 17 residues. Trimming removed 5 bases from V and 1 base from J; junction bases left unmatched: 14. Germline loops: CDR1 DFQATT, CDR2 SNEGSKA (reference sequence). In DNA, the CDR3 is TGCAGTGCTCTATCCCGAAACAGGGGGCAATGGAACACTGAAGCTTTCTTT. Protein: CSALSRNRGQWNTEAFF.

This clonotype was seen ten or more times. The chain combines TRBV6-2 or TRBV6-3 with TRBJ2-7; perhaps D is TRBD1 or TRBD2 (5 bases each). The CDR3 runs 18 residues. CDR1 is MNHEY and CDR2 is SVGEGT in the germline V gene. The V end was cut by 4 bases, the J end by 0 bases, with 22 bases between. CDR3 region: CASSFIPGAAVNSYEQYF. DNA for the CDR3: TGTGCCAGCAGTTTCATACCTGGGGCAGCGGTAAACTCCTACGAGCAGTACTTC.

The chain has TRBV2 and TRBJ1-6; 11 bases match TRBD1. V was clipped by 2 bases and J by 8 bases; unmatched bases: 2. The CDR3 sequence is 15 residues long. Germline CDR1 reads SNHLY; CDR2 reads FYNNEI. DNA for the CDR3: TGTGCCAGCAGTGAACCGGGACAGGGGGATTCACCCCTCCACTTT. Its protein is CASSEPGQGDSPLHF. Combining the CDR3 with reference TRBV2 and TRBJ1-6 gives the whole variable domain EPEVTQTPSHQVTQMGQEVILRCVPISNHLYFYWYRQILGQKVEFLVSFYNNEISEKSEIFDDQFSVERPDGSNFTLKIRSTKLEDSAMYFCASSEPGQGDSPLHFGNGTRLTVT.